The clone carrying this TCR beta chain occurred many times. The CDR3 sequence is 16 residues long. V lost 0 bases and J 4 bases, leaving 18 bases between the germline ends. Germline assignment: CDR1 DFQATT and CDR2 SNEGSKA (reference sequence). TCRdb called the PCR reads again in MiXCR, with one record for every CDR3 protein. The table has about 640,000 distinct CDR3 sequences, approximately 20% seen once; the top ten hold under 0.95%. This entry belongs to a study of molecular identifiers for immune sequencing clone quantification. Across the study: Five portions were made in replicates from RNA of around 20,000 or 100,000 naive CD8 cells, and four underwent sequencing.

The rearrangement uses TRBV20-1 and TRBJ1-1; D is uncertain. The source of this sequence is a human donor in good health. Some libraries in this study had Jurkat cell RNA spiked in. Sequencing input: naive CD8+ T cells from blood, with Jurkat cell RNA spiked in. Subset given: FACS-sorted CD8+CD4-CCR7+CD45RA+ naive T cells. CDR3 nucleotide sequence: TGCAGTGCTAGAGATCGGACGGCCTCTGTGAGCACTGAAGCTTTCTTT. Its protein product is CSARDRTASVSTEAFF.